The rows below give T cell receptor beta chains drawn from one sample of a study of cytomegalovirus exposure and HLA in healthy donors. The method was immunoSEQ multiplex PCR; TCRdb's version includes in-frame clones alone and lacks a portion of them. The sample carries about 160,000 clones, approximately 86% recorded once. The sequencing sample was made of PBMCs. The receptor source for this set is a young woman in good health and CMV-seronegative. The CDR3 runs from the conserved cysteine through the conserved F or W. D genes are given only for firm matches.

CDR3aa | v_gene | d_gene | j_gene
CASSDKGQTPSLNEKLFF | TRBV5-6 | - | TRBJ1-4
CSVEYVASDTQYF | TRBV29-1 | - | TRBJ2-3
CASREQGATNEKLFF | TRBV27 | TRBD1 | TRBJ1-4
CASSLKGGGNTIYF | TRBV11-2 | - | TRBJ1-3
CASSEGSGHGNEQFF | TRBV6-4 | - | TRBJ2-1
CASRDRDNEKLFF | TRBV10-1 | TRBD1 | TRBJ1-4
CASRFGLAGGPYEQYF | TRBV4-1 | TRBD2 | TRBJ2-7
CASSIQGPVGDGYTF | TRBV19 | - | TRBJ1-2
CASSVGMTGPDYGYTF | TRBV6-1 | TRBD1 | TRBJ1-2
CASSYDRGDQPQHF | TRBV6-6 | TRBD1 | TRBJ1-5
CAWSLAATYGYTF | TRBV30 | - | TRBJ1-2
CASLGLADTSYNEQFF | TRBV10-2 | TRBD2 | TRBJ2-1
CAVGQGSPYEQYF | TRBV6-1 | TRBD1 | TRBJ2-7
CASSPTKYRDDEQYF | TRBV5-6 | - | TRBJ2-7
CASSRVNTEAFF | TRBV6-1 | - | TRBJ1-1
CASSLLATGGNTEAFF | TRBV27 | TRBD1 | TRBJ1-1